This TCR beta chain was profiled in a study of blood T cell repertoires in COVID-19. The CDR3 extends over 13 amino acids. With 1 base removed from V and 5 bases from J, the gap between germline ends came to 12 bases. From germline, CDR1 is SQVTM and CDR2 ANQGSEA. TCRdb's table, derived via immunoSEQ multiplex PCR, lists solely in-frame clones and lacks some. This sample has roughly 500,000 clones, with 75% to 90% found just once. This chain connects TRBV29-1 to TRBJ2-7, with D possibly being TRBD1 (7 bases). This TCR was sampled from a man younger than 35 with COVID-19, enrolled during active disease. The sample consisted of peripheral blood. CDR3 nucleotide sequence: TGCAGCGTTGAAGTCCAGGGGGGCGACGAGCAGTACTTC. This gives the protein CSVEVQGGDEQYF.